This note documents a single T cell receptor beta chain sequence. Antigen: not known. CDR3 length equals 13 residues. Germline CDR1 and CDR2: SGHTA and FQGNSA. This entry is derived from a study of blood T cells in healthy people across ages. The overall study: Per every two T cells, about one barcoded beta molecule was captured by template switching. Overall study results and limits: Long-lived and aged donors differed, with more naive CD4+ cells and higher diversity in the long-lived.

The authors ran a second PCR of roughly 6 to 12 cycles using a sample-barcoded 5' primer and a J-beta primer mix. TCRdb reanalysed the 5' RACE reads using MiXCR and keeps one entry per CDR3 protein. The sample lists 1.5 million to 2 million distinct CDR3 sequences, roughly 49% occurring once. The chain recombines TRBV7-2 with TRBJ2-7, with TRBD1 identical over 9 bases. The J call is in doubt because the DNA end fits TRBJ2-5 better. Material: blood. This clonotype was obtained from a woman in her thirties or forties in good health. The CDR3 reads CASSDNRGQTQYF. The CDR3 nucleotides read TGTGCCAGCAGCGATAACAGGGGGCAGACCCAGTACTTC.